The 10 T cell receptor beta chains listed next were all sequenced from one sample in a study of a mutant IDH1 vaccine in newly diagnosed glioma (dated by TCRdb to the early 2020s). The library was prepared using the immunoSEQ multiplex PCR assay. TCRdb obtained this table from immuneACCESS and retained in-frame rearrangements with V and J assigned. These tables miss some clones; where compared with another copy, unresolved V genes account for less than half of the shortfall, and the remainder is unexplained. This sample is represented by around 40,000 clones; around 87% of them were singletons. The top ten clonotypes cover around 1.5% of the sample. What this sample's time point label stands for: week 35, safety follow-up. Every vaccine dose consisted of 300 ug of a 20-mer mutant IDH1 peptide in Montanide, administered subcutaneously together with topical imiquimod. No cognate antigen is known for these TCRs.

This sample comprised PBMCs, obtained from a glioma patient whose treatment included an IDH1 peptide vaccine. Source of these receptors: a middle-aged man with glioma.

The V gene is TRBV4-2, the J gene TRBJ1-2, with D possibly TRBD1 on 5 matching bases. Germline CDR1 is LGHNA and CDR2 is YNFKEQ. CDR3 length equals 14 residues. The V and J ends lost 0 bases and 4 bases respectively, with 9 bases between them. CDR3 nucleotides: TGTGCCAGCAGCCAAGACAGGGTTGCCTATGGCTACACCTTC. As protein: CASSQDRVAYGYTF.

V gene TRBV6-1 combines with J gene TRBJ1-5, with 7 nucleotides matching TRBD1. V gave up 2 bases and J gave up 1 base; unmatched junction bases: 5. Looked up from germline, CDR1 is MNHNS and CDR2 is SASEGT. This CDR3 has 16 residues. This CDR3 reads CASSEIPGGSNQPQHF. The CDR3, as DNA: TGTGCCAGCAGTGAAATCCCAGGGGGGAGCAATCAGCCCCAGCATTTT.

The chain employs TRBV28 and TRBJ1-5, with D perhaps TRBD1 (5 bases). V shed 8 bases and J shed 0 bases, with 14 bases lying between them. The germline gives CDR1 MDHEN, CDR2 SYDVKM. This CDR3 comprises 15 residues. The CDR3 loop reads CASRQTGSSNQPQHF. For the CDR3, the DNA is TGTGCCAGCCGACAAACAGGTAGTAGCAATCAGCCCCAGCATTTT.

V and J are TRBV6-1 and TRBJ2-7, with D possibly called TRBD1 or TRBD2 (5 bases each). Per the germline V gene, CDR1 is MNHNS and CDR2 is SASEGT. The CDR3 extends over 16 amino acids. Trimming pared 6 bases from V and 0 bases from J, leaving 18 bases between. CDR3 in DNA: TGTGCCAGCAGGGAATCATCCGGGACCGCCTCCTACGAGCAGTACGTC. Protein product: CASRESSGTASYEQYV.

The chain has TRBV7-2 and TRBJ1-5, with TRBD1 matching 8 bases. CDR1 and CDR2 from the germline V gene are SGHTA and FQGNSA. The CDR3 covers 15 residues. V lost 3 bases, J lost 0 bases, and 1 base stayed unmatched. The CDR3, as DNA: TGTGCCAGCAGCTTGGACAGGGCTAGCAATCAGCCCCAGCATTTT. Translating it yields CASSLDRASNQPQHF.

The CDR3 nucleotides read TGTGCCAGCAGTGGATGGAGGACTAGTGTCGATACGCAGTATTTT. Protein product: CASSGWRTSVDTQYF. The chain couples TRBV2 to TRBJ2-3; 7 bases line up with TRBD2. The germline gives CDR1 SNHLY, CDR2 FYNNEI. This CDR3 spans 15 amino acids. V lost 4 bases, J lost 6 bases, and 10 bases stayed unmatched.

The genes are TRBV27 and TRBJ1-6; D not certain. V gave up 7 bases and J gave up 10 bases, with 17 bases separating them. Germline CDR1 and CDR2: MNHEY and SMNVEV (reference sequence). The CDR3 extends over 14 amino acids. The CDR3 sequence is CASTLTVGSSPLHF. DNA for the CDR3: TGTGCCAGCACCCTTACCGTCGGGAGCTCACCCCTCCACTTT.

This chain links TRBV18 with TRBJ2-1; TRBD2 might be the D (6 bases). From germline, CDR1 is KGHSH and CDR2 LQKENI. V was cut by 6 bases and J by 4 bases, with 19 bases left in between. This CDR3 region has 16 residues. The CDR3 DNA reads as TGTGCCAGCTCGCCCCGGGACTTGGGCTATTACAATGAGCAGTTCTTC. As protein: CASSPRDLGYYNEQFF.

This chain uses TRBV4-3 with TRBJ2-5; TRBD2 agrees at 9 bases. Germline CDR1 reads LGHNA; CDR2 reads YSLEER. V lost 1 base, J lost 4 bases, and 7 bases stayed unmatched. The CDR3 runs to 16 residues. The CDR3 sequence: CASSQGGSGSGETQYF. The CDR3 DNA is TGCGCCAGCAGCCAAGGGGGTAGCGGGAGCGGAGAGACCCAGTACTTC.

The J gene is TRBJ2-1, the V gene TRBV5-3; 9 bases agree with TRBD2. TRBV5-3 counts as an open reading frame of uncertain function. J lost 8 bases, V lost 0 bases, and 6 bases had no gene match. The CDR3 is 15 residues long. Here the CDR3 DNA reads TGTGCCAGAAGCTTGGCGGGACTAGCTGACGATGAGCAGTTCTTC. It codes for CARSLAGLADDEQFF.